The 20 T cell receptor beta chains given below trace back to one sample, sequenced in a study of T cell changes during pregnancy in multiple sclerosis. The repertoire was sequenced with immunoSEQ multiplex PCR; TCRdb's copy has only in-frame clones and lacks some. The sample carries roughly 42,000 clones, around 89% recorded once. This specimen was CD4+ T cells from peripheral blood mononuclear cells, taken in the second trimester of pregnancy. These receptors originate from a female donor with multiple sclerosis, enrolled in a pregnancy study.

The chain couples TRBV2 to TRBJ1-5; the match to TRBD1 covers 7 bases. Per germline, CDR1 SNHLY and CDR2 FYNNEI. Trimming took 1 base from V and 6 from J; bases not matched to a gene: 3. The CDR3 has 14 amino acids. CDR3 residues: CASSEVQGIQPQHF. The CDR3 nucleotides are TGTGCCAGCAGTGAAGTACAGGGGATTCAGCCCCAGCATTTT.

The rearrangement joins TRBV6-5 to TRBJ2-3; 8 bases line up with TRBD2. Germline lookup yields CDR1 MNHEY and CDR2 SVGAGI. CDR3 size: 15 residues. V trimming: 6 bases; J trimming: 6 bases; junction bases outside the gene matches: 11. The CDR3: CASRSAGLGRDTQYF. The CDR3 DNA is TGTGCCAGCAGGTCCGCGGGACTAGGAAGGGATACGCAGTATTTT.

In regard to this clone: Different DNA sequences within this sample yield the same CDR3. This chain connects TRBV6-5 to TRBJ1-4; weak D call: TRBD1 (5 bases). The ends were cut back, 2 bases at V and 8 bases at J, with 12 bases in the middle. The CDR3 spans 14 residues. CDR1 and CDR2 (germline): MNHEY, SVGAGI. The CDR3 sequence is CASSYGRVGEKLFF. The CDR3 region has the DNA TGTGCCAGCAGTTACGGCAGGGTTGGGGAAAAACTGTTTTTT.

The CDR3 loop reads CAWSFYSGANVLTF. In DNA, the CDR3 is TGTGCCTGGAGTTTCTACTCTGGGGCCAACGTCCTGACTTTC. The V gene is TRBV30, the J gene TRBJ2-6; D is unresolved. Trimming stripped 2 bases from V and 0 bases from J, with 5 bases between. CDR3 length: 14 amino acids. Per germline, CDR1 GTSNPN and CDR2 SVGIG (reference sequence).

The chain links TRBV6-6 to TRBJ1-1; D gene unclear. The V and J ends lost 0 bases and 0 bases respectively, with 5 bases between them. The germline gives CDR1 MNHNY, CDR2 SVGAGI (reference sequence). The CDR3 is 14 amino acids. The CDR3 here is CASSYSVVNTEAFF. The CDR3, as DNA: TGTGCCAGCAGTTACTCCGTAGTGAACACTGAAGCTTTCTTT.

This rearrangement joins TRBV6-4 to TRBJ2-7, with a weak D call TRBD2 (6 bases). V lost 3 bases to trimming and J lost 1 base, with 13 bases between them. Looked up from germline, CDR1 is MRHNA and CDR2 is SNTAGT. CDR3 length: 15 residues. The CDR3 region is CASSEMGRGSYEQYF. The CDR3 DNA reads as TGTGCCAGCAGTGAGATGGGCCGGGGGTCCTACGAGCAGTACTTC.

The chain uses TRBV5-5 and TRBJ1-2; 7 bases map to TRBD1. In germline, CDR1 is SGHKS, CDR2 YYEKEE (reference sequence). This CDR3 contains 15 residues. J was trimmed by 2 bases and V by 2 bases; bases with no gene match: 6. The CDR3 bases are TGTGCCAGCAGCTTCACATCGGGACAGAACTATGGCTACACCTTC. Translated, it gives CASSFTSGQNYGYTF.

As for this clone: The junction differs from germline at one of its ends, possibly a read error. The chain carries TRBV28 and TRBJ1-2; D not resolved. CDR3 length: 11 residues. Germline loops: CDR1 MDHEN, CDR2 SYDVKM. Here the CDR3 DNA reads TGTGCCAGCAGTTTAGCGGCGCGGACTTACTTC. As protein: CASSLAARTYF.

The chain uses TRBV9 and TRBJ1-4, with D perhaps matching TRBD1 (5 bases). V was cut by 3 bases and J by 10 bases, with 16 bases left in between. The CDR3 has 14 amino acids. CDR1 is SGDLS, CDR2 YYNGEE, per germline. The CDR3 nucleotides read TGTGCCAGCAGCGCGAGGGCGGGAGGGACAAAACTGTTTTTT. It encodes CASSARAGGTKLFF.

The V gene is TRBV6-4, the J gene TRBJ2-5; TRBD1 agrees at 10 bases. This CDR3 spans 15 amino acids. The germline CDR1 and CDR2 sequences are MRHNA and SNTAGT. Trimming at V came to 3 bases and at J to 5 bases, leaving 6 bases not matched to a gene. The CDR3 sequence: CASSEIDRGPETQYF. The CDR3 bases are TGTGCCAGCAGTGAAATTGACAGGGGGCCTGAGACCCAGTACTTC.

The rearrangement joins TRBV10-3 to TRBJ2-1; possible D gene TRBD2, 6 bases. There are 17 residues in the CDR3. V shed 3 bases and J shed 1 base, with 16 bases lying between them. In germline, CDR1 is ENHRY, CDR2 SYGVKD. CDR3 protein: CAISDPLAGNSYNEQFF. The CDR3 DNA sequence: TGTGCCATCAGTGACCCTCTGGCGGGAAATTCCTACAATGAGCAGTTCTTC.

The chain recombines TRBV6-5 with TRBJ2-1, with a possible D match to TRBD1 (5 bases). This CDR3 has 13 residues. The germline gives CDR1 MNHEY, CDR2 SVGAGI. Trimming shortened V by 6 bases and J by 6 bases, and 12 bases separated the two germline ends. In DNA, the CDR3 is TGTGCCAGCAGCCCACAGGTGACCAATGAGCAGTTCTTC. It is translated as CASSPQVTNEQFF.

Concerning this clone: Other DNA sequences in this specimen translate into the identical CDR3. The genes are TRBV11-2 and TRBJ1-4; D remains ambiguous. Trimming took off 2 bases at V and 0 bases at J, with 7 bases between the two ends. The CDR3 totals 15 residues. Germline CDR1 and CDR2: SGHAT and FQNNGV. This CDR3 reads CASSLNSATNEKLFF. In nucleotides, the CDR3 is TGTGCCAGCAGCTTAAACAGTGCAACTAATGAAAAACTGTTTTTT. Full variable domain (missing parts from reference TRBV11-2 and TRBJ1-4): EAGVAQSPRYKIIEKRQSVAFWCNPISGHATLYWYQQILGQGPKLLIQFQNNGVVDDSQLPKDRFSAERLKGVDSTLKIQPAKLEDSAVYLCASSLNSATNEKLFFGSGTQLSVL.

The V gene is TRBV28, the J gene TRBJ2-1, with TRBD1 as a possible D gene (5 bases). V lost 5 bases, J lost 6 bases, and 17 bases lay in between. The CDR3 has 15 amino acids. Per the germline V gene, CDR1 is MDHEN and CDR2 is SYDVKM. This CDR3 reads CASSIGAGSLNEQFF. The CDR3 DNA reads TGTGCCAGCAGTATAGGGGCAGGGTCGCTCAATGAGCAGTTCTTC.

This chain links TRBV6-5 with TRBJ1-1; D possibly corresponds to TRBD1 (5 bases). There are 16 residues in the CDR3. Trimming stripped 2 bases from V and 1 base from J, with 14 bases between. The germline V gene has CDR1 MNHEY and CDR2 SVGAGI. The CDR3: CASSYPSGTGNTEAFF. DNA for the CDR3: TGTGCCAGCAGTTACCCCTCGGGCACAGGGAACACTGAAGCTTTCTTT.

This chain links TRBV28 with TRBJ1-2, with TRBD1 matching 9 bases. This CDR3 is 16 amino acids long. Germline V gene data show CDR1 as MDHEN and CDR2 as SYDVKM. V shed 6 bases, J shed 4 bases, and the junction held 12 bases outside the gene matches. The CDR3 loop is CASSPWGQGLIYGYTF. The CDR3 DNA reads TGTGCCAGCAGCCCATGGGGACAGGGACTGATCTATGGCTACACCTTC.

The count of this clone is one. The genes are TRBV5-4 and TRBJ2-5; 11 bases map to TRBD1. The V segment lost 5 bases and the J segment 5 bases; nucleotides outside the gene matches: 8. CDR3 length: 15 residues. Germline assignment: CDR1 SGHNT and CDR2 YYREEE (reference sequence). The chain's CDR3 is CASRKGQGEWETQYF. Written as DNA, the CDR3 is TGTGCCAGCAGAAAGGGACAGGGGGAGTGGGAGACCCAGTACTTC.

The chain joins TRBV6-1 to TRBJ2-7; a weak D match, TRBD2 (5 bases). Germline V gene data show CDR1 as MNHNS and CDR2 as SASEGT. Trimming shortened V by 1 base and J by 8 bases, and 12 bases separated the two germline ends. The CDR3 extends over 13 amino acids. The CDR3 DNA reads as TGTGCCAGCAGTGAAGTCGGGATAGGACAGCAGTACTTC. It yields the protein CASSEVGIGQQYF.

The V gene is TRBV27, the J gene TRBJ1-5; D unresolved. This CDR3 is 15 amino acids long. Trimming cost V 0 bases and J 1 base, with 7 bases left between them. The germline CDR1 and CDR2 sequences are MNHEY and SMNVEV (reference sequence). CDR3: CASSLSSGSNQPQHF. CDR3 coding DNA: TGTGCCAGCAGTTTATCGTCCGGGAGCAATCAGCCCCAGCATTTT.

The J gene is TRBJ2-7, the V gene TRBV30, with D perhaps TRBD2 (6 bases). CDR3 size: 16 residues. Germline CDR1 GTSNPN, CDR2 SVGIG (reference sequence). V lost 1 base and J 2 bases, leaving 18 bases between the germline ends. The CDR3 reads CAWSAPLGGATYEQYF. The CDR3 bases are TGTGCCTGGAGTGCCCCGCTCGGAGGGGCAACCTACGAGCAGTACTTC.